The 31 T cell receptor beta chains below all came from one sample that was sequenced in a study of beta chain features in type 1 diabetes. Study results and caveats: Moderately but significantly shorter TCRB CDR3s were found in Type 1 diabetes patients in all four CD4+ subsets.

The authors reverse transcribed all of the isolated RNA, so sequencing captured expressed TCRB transcripts. TCRdb keeps only in-frame clones here, not all; method: immunoSEQ multiplex PCR. Of 600,000 to 750,000 clones in the sample, under 15% were seen once. For these TCRs, the target antigens are not known. Sample: naive CD4+ T cells from blood. These receptors were collected from a man aged 25 to 40 with type 1 diabetes.

This clone was recorded a few times. The gene calls are TRBV29-1 and TRBJ1-2, with D hard to call. In germline, CDR1 is SQVTM, CDR2 ANQGSEA. Trimming removed 4 bases from V and 2 bases from J, with 5 bases in between. The CDR3 length is 11 residues. This CDR3 reads CSVAVNYGYTF. CDR3 sequence (DNA): TGCAGCGTTGCAGTAAACTATGGCTACACCTTC.

This clone was detected only a few times. The V and J genes are TRBV10-3 and TRBJ1-2; 8 bases map to TRBD1. This CDR3 spans 13 amino acids. Germline loops: CDR1 ENHRY, CDR2 SYGVKD. V shed 6 bases and J 6 bases; nucleotides not matched to a gene: 6. CDR3 sequence: CAISKTGVNGYTF. As DNA, the CDR3 is TGTGCCATCAGCAAGACAGGGGTGAATGGCTACACCTTC.

V is TRBV29-1 and J is TRBJ2-3; tentative D call: TRBD1 (6 bases). Per the germline V gene, CDR1 is SQVTM and CDR2 is ANQGSEA. CDR3 length: 14 residues. V lost 0 bases to trimming and J lost 1 base, with 8 bases between them. DNA for the CDR3: TGCAGCGTTGAAGAATGGGGGCGCACAGATACGCAGTATTTT. It is translated as CSVEEWGRTDTQYF.

The chain couples TRBV10-3 to TRBJ2-5; D is unclear. The germline V and J ends were trimmed by 6 bases and 0 bases, with 8 bases remaining between them. This CDR3 comprises 13 residues. CDR1 and CDR2 from the germline V gene are ENHRY and SYGVKD. The CDR3 region is CAIRSTDQETQYF. In DNA, the CDR3 is TGTGCCATCAGATCAACGGACCAAGAGACCCAGTACTTC.

V usage is TRBV7-2 and J usage is TRBJ2-5; 9 nucleotides agree with TRBD2. Germline V gene lookup returns CDR1 SGHTA and CDR2 FQGNSA. J lost 2 bases, V lost 3 bases, and 10 bases had no gene match. The CDR3 extends over 17 amino acids. CDR3 region: CASSFNGGGLAQETQYF. DNA for the CDR3: TGTGCCAGCAGCTTTAACGGAGGAGGACTAGCGCAAGAGACCCAGTACTTC.

The chain combines TRBV6-1 with TRBJ1-1; D unclear. Looked up from germline, CDR1 is MNHNS and CDR2 is SASEGT. Trimming pared 2 bases from V and 0 bases from J, leaving 19 bases between. This CDR3 region has 18 residues. CDR3 protein: CASSESYRADRVNTEAFF. The CDR3 DNA reads TGTGCCAGCAGTGAAAGTTATCGGGCGGACCGCGTGAACACTGAAGCTTTCTTT.

This rearrangement joins TRBV9 to TRBJ1-3; D gene uncertain. CDR1 and CDR2 from the germline V gene are SGDLS and YYNGEE. The CDR3 sequence is 14 residues long. Trimming removed 0 bases from V and 1 base from J, with 5 bases in between. The CDR3 bases are TGTGCCAGCAGCGTAGTCGAGTCTGGAAACACCATATATTTT. It encodes CASSVVESGNTIYF. Drawing the rest from reference TRBV9 and TRBJ1-3, the complete variable domain is DSGVTQTPKHLITATGQRVTLRCSPRSGDLSVYWYQQSLDQGLQFLIQYYNGEERAKGNILERFSAQQFPDLHSELNLSSLELGDSALYFCASSVVESGNTIYFGEGSWLTVV.

The chain combines TRBV27 with TRBJ2-3; D possibly matches TRBD1 or TRBD2 (5 bases each). The V and J ends lost 5 bases and 2 bases respectively, with 14 bases between them. The V gene's germline CDR1 is MNHEY and CDR2 SMNVEV (reference sequence). The CDR3 has 15 amino acids. The CDR3 sequence is CASSLGTAPTDTQYF. CDR3 nucleotides: TGTGCCAGCAGTCTGGGGACGGCCCCCACAGATACGCAGTATTTT.

This clone was recorded a few times. The V call is TRBV18, the J call TRBJ2-1; unclear D gene. The V gene lost 1 base and the J gene lost 4 bases, with 5 bases spanning the gap. Per the germline V gene, CDR1 is KGHSH and CDR2 is LQKENI. This CDR3 has 13 amino acids. The CDR3 here is CASSPRQYNEQFF. The CDR3 region has the DNA TGTGCCAGCTCACCACGGCAGTACAATGAGCAGTTCTTC.

A few counts support this clone. The rearrangement links TRBV2 to TRBJ2-7; D remains unclear. V was clipped by 3 bases and J by 3 bases, with 12 bases between them. The germline V gene has CDR1 SNHLY and CDR2 FYNNEI. CDR3 length equals 14 residues. CDR3 residues: CASSEDGVGYEQYF. CDR3 nucleotide sequence: TGTGCCAGCAGTGAGGACGGTGTCGGCTACGAGCAGTACTTC.

This clone was counted only a few times. The DNA of the CDR3 is TGCAGCGTTGATGGAGTGCAGAAGACATCCTCTGTTGGGATTAGCAATCAGCCCCAGCATTTT. Amino acid sequence: CSVDGVQKTSSVGISNQPQHF. The chain carries TRBV29-1 and TRBJ1-5, with D unclear. Germline V CDR1 and CDR2: SQVTM, ANQGSEA. The V gene lost 3 bases and the J gene lost 0 bases, with 30 bases spanning the gap. This CDR3 spans 21 amino acids.

The chain employs TRBV7-2 and TRBJ2-5; 10 bases line up with TRBD1. The CDR3 runs 15 residues. V lost 2 bases to trimming and J lost 3 bases; unmatched junction nucleotides: 3. Per germline, CDR1 SGHTA and CDR2 FQGNSA. The CDR3 protein is CASSLTGTGEETQYF. The CDR3 region has the DNA TGTGCCAGCAGCTTAACAGGGACAGGGGAAGAGACCCAGTACTTC.

The rearrangement uses TRBV25-1 and TRBJ1-2, with 11 bases fitting TRBD1. V was clipped by 1 base and J by 7 bases; unmatched bases: 5. The CDR3 consists of 15 residues. The germline V gene encodes CDR1 MGHDK and CDR2 SYGVNS. CDR3 amino acids: CASSESSDRGPGYTF. CDR3 nucleotide sequence: TGTGCCAGCAGTGAATCTTCGGACAGGGGGCCTGGCTACACCTTC.

This clone was recorded a few times. This chain connects TRBV9 to TRBJ1-3; D remains unclear. The CDR3 contains 13 residues. Trimming took 1 base from V and 4 from J, leaving 6 bases between them. CDR1 SGDLS and CDR2 YYNGEE come from the germline V gene. CDR3 sequence: CASSVIAGNTIYF. CDR3 DNA: TGTGCCAGCAGCGTAATAGCCGGAAACACCATATATTTT.

This clone has a handful of counts. The chain has TRBV30 and TRBJ2-1, with D uncertain. The CDR3 totals 12 residues. Deletions cut 3 bases from V and 7 bases from J, with 10 bases between. CDR1 and CDR2 from the germline V gene are GTSNPN and SVGIG (reference sequence). CDR3 bases: TGTGCCTGGAGCCCTGACTTAAATGAGCAGTTCTTC. It encodes CAWSPDLNEQFF.

The table lists this clone with a few counts. The rearrangement links TRBV4-2 to TRBJ2-5; D possibly corresponds to TRBD2 (7 bases). The germline V and J ends were trimmed by 4 bases and 5 bases, with 20 bases remaining between them. The CDR3 is 16 amino acids. The germline V gene encodes CDR1 LGHNA and CDR2 YNFKEQ. The CDR3 is CASSRSGRGGPETQYF. CDR3 nucleotides: TGTGCCAGCAGCCGGAGTGGAAGGGGGGGCCCGGAGACCCAGTACTTC.

CDR3 coding DNA: TGTGCCAGCAGTTCGATCACAGATACGCAGTATTTT. It codes for CASSSITDTQYF. This chain links TRBV27 with TRBJ2-3; no definite D call. In germline, CDR1 is MNHEY, CDR2 SMNVEV (reference sequence). Trimming shortened V by 4 bases and J by 2 bases, and 4 bases separated the two germline ends. CDR3 length equals 12 residues.

Only a few counts were recorded for this clone. This chain links TRBV2 with TRBJ1-2; possibly TRBD1 for D (5 bases). V lost 9 bases to trimming and J lost 7 bases, with 24 bases between them. Germline V gives CDR1 SNHLY, CDR2 FYNNEI. The CDR3 runs to 15 residues. CDR3: CASSAGTSLLGGYTF. In DNA form, the CDR3 reads TGTGCCAGTTCAGCCGGGACTTCACTTCTGGGTGGCTACACCTTC.

This clone was counted between two and nine times. The gene calls are TRBV29-1 and TRBJ2-5; the D is unclear. The CDR3 extends over 14 amino acids. CDR1 is SQVTM and CDR2 is ANQGSEA in the germline V gene. V gave up 0 bases and J gave up 5 bases, with 13 bases separating them. The CDR3 DNA reads TGCAGCGTTGAAGAGGGTAACCTCTGGGAGACCCAGTACTTC. The encoded protein is CSVEEGNLWETQYF.

V usage is TRBV9 and J usage is TRBJ1-6, with D perhaps TRBD1 (5 bases). Trimming took 4 bases from V and 8 from J, leaving 10 bases between them. The CDR3 runs to 13 residues. Germline V lookup: CDR1 SGDLS, CDR2 YYNGEE. CDR3 amino acids: CASSNSRDSPLHF. CDR3 DNA: TGTGCCAGCAGCAATTCCAGGGATTCACCCCTCCACTTT.

The sample holds a few counts of this clone. Here the CDR3 DNA reads TGTGCCAGCAGCTATCAGGGTGTCACTGAAGCTTTCTTT. This gives the protein CASSYQGVTEAFF. V and J are TRBV7-9 and TRBJ1-1; a weak D match, TRBD1 (5 bases). There are 13 residues in the CDR3. Looked up from germline, CDR1 is SEHNR and CDR2 is FQNEAQ (reference sequence). Between the trimmed V and J ends, which lost 4 bases and 4 bases, there was a span of 10 bases.

This clone has a handful of counts. This rearrangement joins TRBV23-1 to TRBJ1-2; D ambiguous. TRBV23-1 is designated an ORF whose function remains uncertain. The length of the CDR3 is 13 residues. The germline V and J ends were trimmed by 6 bases and 8 bases, with 16 bases remaining between them. Here the CDR3 reads CASSPTRARGYTF. DNA for the CDR3: TGCGCCAGCAGCCCGACCAGAGCCCGCGGCTACACCTTC.

This clone was counted between two and nine times. The J gene is TRBJ2-7, the V gene TRBV7-2; no firm D call. CDR3 length: 14 amino acids. CDR1 is SGHTA, CDR2 FQGNSA, per germline. V lost 0 bases and J 1 base, leaving 7 bases between the germline ends. Here the CDR3 reads CASSLADGSYEQYF. CDR3 bases: TGTGCCAGCAGCTTAGCGGACGGTTCCTACGAGCAGTACTTC.

This CDR3 is CASSIAGALSAGGRTDTQYF. The CDR3 DNA sequence: TGTGCCAGTAGTATAGCCGGAGCCCTCTCAGCGGGGGGGCGCACAGATACGCAGTATTTT. The chain employs TRBV19 and TRBJ2-3; TRBD2 matches at 10 bases. Germline-derived CDR1 and CDR2 are LNHDA and SQIVND (reference sequence). The CDR3 contains 20 residues. With 1 base clipped from V and 1 base from J, the junction kept 14 bases outside the gene matches. Looking up the rest from reference TRBV19 and TRBJ2-3 gives the full variable domain: DGGITQSPKYLFRKEGQNVTLSCEQNLNHDAMYWYRQDPGQGLRLIYYSQIVNDFQKGDIAEGYSVSREKKESFPLTVTSAQKNPTAFYLCASSIAGALSAGGRTDTQYFGPGTRLTVL.

This clone has more than one count but fewer than ten. This chain uses TRBV5-4 with TRBJ1-2; no definite D call. CDR1 and CDR2 from the germline V gene are SGHNT and YYREEE (reference sequence). V gave up 2 bases and J gave up 4 bases, with 12 bases separating them. The CDR3 totals 14 residues. CDR3 DNA sequence: TGTGCCAGCAGCTTTGAAGAAGCATCCTATGGCTACACCTTC. Translated: CASSFEEASYGYTF. The full variable domain, rest sourced from reference TRBV5-4 and TRBJ1-2, is ETGVTQSPTHLIKTRGQQVTLRCSSQSGHNTVSWYQQALGQGPQFIFQYYREEENGRGNFPPRFSGLQFPNYSSELNVNALELDDSALYLCASSFEEASYGYTFGSGTRLTVV.

The table lists this clone with a few counts. The V and J genes are TRBV29-1 and TRBJ1-5, with no clear D. V lost 5 bases and J 0 bases, leaving 5 bases between the germline ends. Germline V gene data show CDR1 as SQVTM and CDR2 as ANQGSEA. CDR3 length: 12 amino acids. CDR3 nucleotides: TGCAGCGTTAGGAATAGCAATCAGCCCCAGCATTTT. This encodes CSVRNSNQPQHF.

The CDR3 nucleotides read TGTGCCAGCACCGTAGCGGGGGGCTCCAGCTCCTACAATGAGCAGTTCTTC. Translation gives CASTVAGGSSSYNEQFF. The chain combines TRBV7-9 with TRBJ2-1; 10 nucleotides line up with TRBD2. The V gene's germline CDR1 is SEHNR and CDR2 FQNEAQ (reference sequence). The CDR3 is 17 residues long. With 7 bases clipped from V and 0 bases from J, the junction kept 9 bases outside the gene matches.

Only a few counts were recorded for this clone. V is TRBV30 and J is TRBJ1-5; D remains unclear. The CDR3 spans 14 residues. Germline CDR1 GTSNPN, CDR2 SVGIG (reference sequence). V lost 2 bases and J lost 2, with 10 bases in between. The CDR3 is CAWSTGIGNQPQHF. Written as DNA, the CDR3 is TGTGCCTGGAGTACGGGAATTGGCAATCAGCCCCAGCATTTT.

The gene calls are TRBV7-9 and TRBJ2-5; TRBD2 might be the D (5 bases). The CDR3 totals 16 residues. Germline V gene sequence: CDR1 SEHNR, CDR2 FQNEAQ (reference sequence). The V and J ends lost 5 bases and 4 bases respectively, with 20 bases between them. CDR3 residues: CASSLGSSYAGETQYF. Here the CDR3 DNA reads TGTGCCAGCAGCCTAGGATCTTCCTACGCGGGAGAGACCCAGTACTTC.

CDR3 amino acids: CASSRGQGAWEQYF. CDR3 DNA: TGTGCCAGCAGCCGGGGACAGGGGGCTTGGGAGCAGTACTTC. This chain links TRBV6-5 with TRBJ2-7; 12 bases are a match to TRBD1. The CDR3 totals 14 residues. Germline-derived CDR1 and CDR2 are MNHEY and SVGAGI. Trimming at V came to 6 bases and at J to 7 bases, leaving 7 bases not matched to a gene.

The chain combines TRBV27 with TRBJ1-5; 7 nucleotides match TRBD1. Trimming cost V 0 bases and J 9 bases; bases outside gene matches: 8. CDR1 MNHEY and CDR2 SMNVEV come from the germline V gene (reference sequence). The CDR3 length is 15 residues. CDR3: CASSLSLTGVLPQHF. In DNA, the CDR3 is TGTGCCAGCAGTTTATCCCTCACAGGGGTTTTGCCCCAGCATTTT.